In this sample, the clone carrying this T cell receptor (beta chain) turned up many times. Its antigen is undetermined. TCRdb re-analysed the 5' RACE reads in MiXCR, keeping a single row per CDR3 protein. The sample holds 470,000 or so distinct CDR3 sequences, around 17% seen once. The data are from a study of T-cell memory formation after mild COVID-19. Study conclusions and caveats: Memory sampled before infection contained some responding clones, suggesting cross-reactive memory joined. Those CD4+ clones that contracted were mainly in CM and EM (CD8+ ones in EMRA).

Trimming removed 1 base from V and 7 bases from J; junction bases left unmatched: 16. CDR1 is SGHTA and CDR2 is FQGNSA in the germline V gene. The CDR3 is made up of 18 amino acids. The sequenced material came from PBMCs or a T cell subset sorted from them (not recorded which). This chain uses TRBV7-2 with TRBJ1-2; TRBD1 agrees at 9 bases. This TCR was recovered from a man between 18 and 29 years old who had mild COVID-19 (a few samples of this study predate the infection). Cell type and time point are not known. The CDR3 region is CASSLVPGQGSAEGGYTF. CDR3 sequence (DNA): TGTGCCAGCAGCTTAGTACCGGGACAGGGTTCAGCCGAGGGTGGCTACACCTTC.